This T cell receptor (beta chain) was identified during a study of T cells in Graves' hyperthyroidism and ophthalmopathy. Amplified TCR beta CDR3 regions came from RNA transcripts. An initial round of RT-PCR targeting the TCR CDR3 relied on the HTBI primer set. TCRdb processed the multiplex PCR reads anew with MiXCR; each CDR3 protein has one entry. The table lists 250,000 to 400,000 distinct CDR3 sequences, around 15% of them singletons. The CDR3 spans 17 residues. Trimming took 5 bases from V and 4 from J; bases not matched to a gene: 9. Looked up from germline, CDR1 is SGHKS and CDR2 is YYEKEE (reference sequence). This clonotype was detected a few times.

The receptor's source is a woman in her thirties or forties with Graves' ophthalmopathy. Sequencing used blood. The rearrangement joins TRBV5-5 to TRBJ2-1, with 13 bases aligning to TRBD2. The CDR3 here is CASSPNPGLAGYNEQFF. CDR3 coding DNA: TGTGCCAGCAGTCCGAACCCGGGACTAGCGGGGTACAATGAGCAGTTCTTC.